A single T cell receptor (beta chain) is shown here with its context. Its cognate antigen is unknown. Profiling relied on immunoSEQ multiplex PCR, and the TCRdb table lists in-frame clones only, not all of them. Found here are about 75,000 clones, 90% of them singletons; the top ten hold about 0.35%. The CDR3 spans 14 residues. Germline trimming cut 2 bases from V and 2 bases from J; bases unmatched to any gene: 2. Germline CDR1 SGHNT, CDR2 YYREEE (reference sequence). This entry comes from a study of OX40 agonist ivuxolimab in advanced cancers. Study overall: Checkpoint inhibitors had been given previously to roughly 40% of patients.

General study findings and limits: The study found among the lowest clonal expansion in partial responders at 0.1-3.0 mg/kg.

The TCR comes from an adult with an advanced solid tumor such as melanoma, head and neck, liver or kidney cancer. The rearrangement joins TRBV5-4 to TRBJ2-5; TRBD1 matches at 8 bases. The sequencing here drew on CD4+ or CD8+ T cells sorted from blood, taken in a trial of the OX40 agonist ivuxolimab. The CDR3: CASSLTGGQETQYF. The CDR3 nucleotides read TGTGCCAGCAGCTTAACAGGGGGTCAAGAGACCCAGTACTTC.